The table lists the clone carrying this T cell receptor (beta chain) with many counts. This sample is drawn from a study of human T cells and chemical hapten exposure. TCRdb redid the calling of the RACE reads with MiXCR, one entry per CDR3 protein. The profile shows approximately 120,000 distinct CDR3 sequences, 9.2% of them singletons. V shed 0 bases and J shed 6 bases, with 14 bases lying between them. Germline lookup yields CDR1 MNHEY and CDR2 SVGEGT. The CDR3 loop spans 15 amino acids. Time point indicated: patch test 2, 6 weeks after DPC sensitization. As for treatment: therapeutic diphenylcyclopropenone sensitization with weekly scalp DPC.

The chain joins TRBV6-2 or TRBV6-3 to TRBJ2-5; D unclear. The input for sequencing was whole blood, taken in connection with sensitization to the hapten diphenylcyclopropenone (DPC). The clonotype comes from a woman aged 40 to 50 with alopecia areata. Some clones in this sample may be carry-over from other donors' samples. The CDR3, as DNA: TGTGCCAGCAGTTACTCGGCCAGAGGTCCAAAGACCCAGTACTTC. Its protein product is CASSYSARGPKTQYF.